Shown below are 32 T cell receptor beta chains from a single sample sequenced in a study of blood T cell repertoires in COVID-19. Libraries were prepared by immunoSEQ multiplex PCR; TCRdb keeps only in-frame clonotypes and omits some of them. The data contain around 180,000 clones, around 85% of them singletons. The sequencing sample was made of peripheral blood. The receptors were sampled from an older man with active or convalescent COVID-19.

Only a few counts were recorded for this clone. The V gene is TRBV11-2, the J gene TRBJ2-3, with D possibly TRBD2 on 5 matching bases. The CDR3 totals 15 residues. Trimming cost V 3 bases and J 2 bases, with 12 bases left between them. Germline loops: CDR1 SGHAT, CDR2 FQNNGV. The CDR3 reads CASSLFLGDTDTQYF. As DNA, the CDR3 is TGTGCCAGCAGCTTGTTTTTGGGAGACACAGATACGCAGTATTTT.

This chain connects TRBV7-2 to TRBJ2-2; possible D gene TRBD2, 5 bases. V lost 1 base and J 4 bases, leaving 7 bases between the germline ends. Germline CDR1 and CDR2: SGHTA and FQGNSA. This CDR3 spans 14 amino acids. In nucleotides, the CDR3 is TGTGCCAGCAGCTTAGAAGCGGCCACCGGGGAGCTGTTTTTT. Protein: CASSLEAATGELFF.

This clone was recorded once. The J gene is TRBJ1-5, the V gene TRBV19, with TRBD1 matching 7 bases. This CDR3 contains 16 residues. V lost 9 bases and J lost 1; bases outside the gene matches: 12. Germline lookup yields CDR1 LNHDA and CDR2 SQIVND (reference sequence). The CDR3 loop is CASRILGQVSNQPQHF. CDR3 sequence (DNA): TGTGCCAGCCGAATACTCGGACAGGTCAGCAATCAGCCCCAGCATTTT.

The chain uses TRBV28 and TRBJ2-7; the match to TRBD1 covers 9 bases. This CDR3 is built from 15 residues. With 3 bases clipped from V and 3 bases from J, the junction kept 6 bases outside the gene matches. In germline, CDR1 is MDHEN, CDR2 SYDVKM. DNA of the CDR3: TGTGCCAGCAGTTTTTCCGGGACAGGGTACTACGAGCAGTACTTC. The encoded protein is CASSFSGTGYYEQYF.

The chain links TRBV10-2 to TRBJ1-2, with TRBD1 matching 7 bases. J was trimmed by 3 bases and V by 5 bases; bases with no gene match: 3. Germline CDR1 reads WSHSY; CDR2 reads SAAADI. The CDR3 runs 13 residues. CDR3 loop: CASSSDRDYGYTF. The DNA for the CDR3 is TGCGCCAGCAGTTCCGACAGGGACTATGGCTACACCTTC.

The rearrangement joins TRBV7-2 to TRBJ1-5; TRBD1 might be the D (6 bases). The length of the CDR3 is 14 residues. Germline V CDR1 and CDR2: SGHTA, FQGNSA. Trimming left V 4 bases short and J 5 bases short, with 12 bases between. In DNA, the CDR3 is TGTGCCAGCAGCTCCAGGGGAGCCTATCAGCCCCAGCATTTT. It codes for CASSSRGAYQPQHF.

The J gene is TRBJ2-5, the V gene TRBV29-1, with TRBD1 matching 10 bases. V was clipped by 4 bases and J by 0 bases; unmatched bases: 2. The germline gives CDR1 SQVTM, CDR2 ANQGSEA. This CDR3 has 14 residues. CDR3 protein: CSVGTGGNQETQYF. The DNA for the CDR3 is TGCAGCGTTGGGACAGGGGGGAACCAAGAGACCCAGTACTTC.

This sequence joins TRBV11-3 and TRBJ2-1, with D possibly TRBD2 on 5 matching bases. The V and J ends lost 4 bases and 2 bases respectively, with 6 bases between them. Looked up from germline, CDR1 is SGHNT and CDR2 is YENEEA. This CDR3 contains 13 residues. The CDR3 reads CASSSGAYNEQFF. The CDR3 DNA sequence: TGTGCCAGCAGCTCCGGGGCCTACAATGAGCAGTTCTTC. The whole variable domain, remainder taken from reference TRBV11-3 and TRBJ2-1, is EAGVVQSPRYKIIEKKQPVAFWCNPISGHNTLYWYLQNLGQGPELLIRYENEEAVDDSQLPKDRFSAERLKGVDSTLKIQPAELGDSAVYLCASSSGAYNEQFFGPGTRLTVL.

Here the CDR3 reads CSVGRRLSYEQYF. CDR3 coding DNA: TGCAGCGTTGGTAGAAGACTAAGCTACGAGCAGTACTTC. The chain links TRBV29-1 to TRBJ2-7, with a tentative D call TRBD2 (5 bases). The germline V gene has CDR1 SQVTM and CDR2 ANQGSEA. V gave up 4 bases and J gave up 3 bases, with 13 bases separating them. CDR3 length equals 13 residues.

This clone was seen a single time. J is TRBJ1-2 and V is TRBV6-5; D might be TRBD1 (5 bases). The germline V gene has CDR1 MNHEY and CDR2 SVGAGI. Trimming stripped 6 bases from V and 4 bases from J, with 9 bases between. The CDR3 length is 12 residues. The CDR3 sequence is CASRPTGYGYTF. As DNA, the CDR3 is TGTGCCAGCAGACCTACAGGCTATGGCTACACCTTC.

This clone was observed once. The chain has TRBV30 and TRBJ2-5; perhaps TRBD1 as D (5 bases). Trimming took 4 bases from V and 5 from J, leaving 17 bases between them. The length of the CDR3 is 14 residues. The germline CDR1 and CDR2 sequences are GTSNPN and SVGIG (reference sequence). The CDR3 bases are TGTGCCTGGATGGGTTGGGCCCCAGGGGAGACCCAGTACTTC. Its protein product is CAWMGWAPGETQYF.

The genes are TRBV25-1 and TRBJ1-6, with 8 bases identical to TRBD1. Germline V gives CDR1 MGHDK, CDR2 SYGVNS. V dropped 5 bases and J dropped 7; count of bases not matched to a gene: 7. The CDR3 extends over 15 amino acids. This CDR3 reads CASSTGAGGNSPLHF. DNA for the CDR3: TGTGCCAGCAGTACGGGGGCAGGGGGCAATTCACCCCTCCACTTT.

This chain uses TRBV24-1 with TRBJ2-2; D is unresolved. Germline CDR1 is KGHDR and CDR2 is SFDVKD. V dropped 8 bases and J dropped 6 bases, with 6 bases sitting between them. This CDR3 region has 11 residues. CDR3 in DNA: TGTGCCACCAAAGAGGCCGGGGAGCTGTTTTTT. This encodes CATKEAGELFF.

Here the CDR3 reads CASSREGMGNQPQHF. The CDR3 DNA sequence: TGTGCCAGCAGTCGTGAGGGTATGGGCAATCAGCCCCAGCATTTT. The chain links TRBV6-6 to TRBJ1-5, with unresolved D. With 5 bases removed from V and 2 bases from J, the gap between germline ends came to 13 bases. From germline, CDR1 is MNHNY and CDR2 SVGAGI (reference sequence). This CDR3 has 15 amino acids.

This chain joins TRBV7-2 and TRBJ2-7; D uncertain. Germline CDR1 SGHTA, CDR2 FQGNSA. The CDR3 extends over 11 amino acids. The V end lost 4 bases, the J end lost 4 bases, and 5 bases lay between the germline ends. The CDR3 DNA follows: TGTGCCAGCAGCTCCCAATACGAGCAGTACTTC. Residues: CASSSQYEQYF.

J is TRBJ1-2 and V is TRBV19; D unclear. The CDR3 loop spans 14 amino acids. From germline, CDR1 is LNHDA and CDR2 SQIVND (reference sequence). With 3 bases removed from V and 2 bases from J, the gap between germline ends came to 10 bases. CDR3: CASSMDFSNYGYTF. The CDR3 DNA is TGTGCCAGTAGTATGGACTTTTCCAACTATGGCTACACCTTC.

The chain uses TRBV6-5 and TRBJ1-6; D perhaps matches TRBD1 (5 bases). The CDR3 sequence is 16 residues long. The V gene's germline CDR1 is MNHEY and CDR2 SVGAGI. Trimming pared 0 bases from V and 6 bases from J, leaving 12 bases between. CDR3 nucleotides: TGTGCCAGCAGTTACTCGAAGACAGTTATTAATTCACCCCTCCACTTT. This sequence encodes CASSYSKTVINSPLHF.

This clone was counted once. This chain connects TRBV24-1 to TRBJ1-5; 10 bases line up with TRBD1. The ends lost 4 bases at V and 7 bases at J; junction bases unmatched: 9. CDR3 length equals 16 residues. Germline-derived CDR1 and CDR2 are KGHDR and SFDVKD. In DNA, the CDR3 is TGTGCCACCAGTGACCAGACAGGGGGCGGGGACCAGCCCCAGCATTTT. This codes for CATSDQTGGGDQPQHF.

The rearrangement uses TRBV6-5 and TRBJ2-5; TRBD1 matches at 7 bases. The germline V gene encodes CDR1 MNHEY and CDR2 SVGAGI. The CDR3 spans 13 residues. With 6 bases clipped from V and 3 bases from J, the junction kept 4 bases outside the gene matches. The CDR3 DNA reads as TGTGCCAGCAGGGGGACAGCAAAAGAGACCCAGTACTTC. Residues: CASRGTAKETQYF.

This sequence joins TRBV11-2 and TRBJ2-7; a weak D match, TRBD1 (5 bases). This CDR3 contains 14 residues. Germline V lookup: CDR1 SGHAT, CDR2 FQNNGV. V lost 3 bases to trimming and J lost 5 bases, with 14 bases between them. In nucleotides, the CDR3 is TGTGCCAGCAGCTTGCAGGGTACTCCTCACGAGCAGTACTTC. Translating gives CASSLQGTPHEQYF. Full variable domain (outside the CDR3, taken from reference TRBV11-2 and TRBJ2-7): EAGVAQSPRYKIIEKRQSVAFWCNPISGHATLYWYQQILGQGPKLLIQFQNNGVVDDSQLPKDRFSAERLKGVDSTLKIQPAKLEDSAVYLCASSLQGTPHEQYFGPGTRLTVT.

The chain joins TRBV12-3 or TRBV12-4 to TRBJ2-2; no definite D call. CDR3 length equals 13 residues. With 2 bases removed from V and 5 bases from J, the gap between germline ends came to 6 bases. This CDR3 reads CASSLWQTGELFF. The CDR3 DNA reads TGTGCCAGCAGTTTATGGCAAACCGGGGAGCTGTTTTTT.

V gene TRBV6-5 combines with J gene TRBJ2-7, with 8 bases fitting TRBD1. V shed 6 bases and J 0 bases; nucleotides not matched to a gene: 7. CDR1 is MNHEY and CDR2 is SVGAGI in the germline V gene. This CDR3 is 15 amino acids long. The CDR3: CASRVQGANSYEQYF. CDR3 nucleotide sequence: TGTGCCAGCAGAGTGCAGGGGGCTAACTCCTACGAGCAGTACTTC.

CDR3: CASSPAGSGANVLTF. DNA for the CDR3: TGCGCCAGCAGCCCCGCGGGGTCTGGGGCCAACGTCCTGACTTTC. The chain employs TRBV5-1 and TRBJ2-6; perhaps TRBD2 as D (6 bases). Per the germline V gene, CDR1 is SGHRS and CDR2 is YFSETQ. CDR3 length equals 15 residues. The V end was cut by 4 bases, the J end by 1 base, with 9 bases between. Based on the CDR3 plus reference TRBV5-1 and TRBJ2-6, the full variable domain is KAGVTQTPRYLIKTRGQQVTLSCSPISGHRSVSWYQQTPGQGLQFLFEYFSETQRNKGNFPGRFSGRQFSNSRSEMNVSTLELGDSALYLCASSPAGSGANVLTFGAGSRLTVL.

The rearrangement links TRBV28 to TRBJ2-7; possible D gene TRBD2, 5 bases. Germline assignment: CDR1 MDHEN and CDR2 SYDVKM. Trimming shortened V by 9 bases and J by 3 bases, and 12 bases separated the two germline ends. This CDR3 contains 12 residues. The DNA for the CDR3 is TGTGCCAGAGCGGCAAGTTACTACGAGCAGTACTTC. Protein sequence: CARAASYYEQYF.

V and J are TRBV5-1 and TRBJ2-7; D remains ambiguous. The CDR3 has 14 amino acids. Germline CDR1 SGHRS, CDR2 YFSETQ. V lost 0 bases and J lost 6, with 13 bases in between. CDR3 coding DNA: TGCGCCAGCAGCTTGGATCAGGCCCCCTCCGAGCAGTACTTC. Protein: CASSLDQAPSEQYF.

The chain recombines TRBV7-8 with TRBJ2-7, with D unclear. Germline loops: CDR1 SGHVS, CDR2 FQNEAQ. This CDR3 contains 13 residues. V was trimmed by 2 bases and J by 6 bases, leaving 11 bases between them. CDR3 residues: CASSLPSNGEQYF. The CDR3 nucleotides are TGTGCCAGCAGCTTACCCAGTAATGGCGAGCAGTACTTC.

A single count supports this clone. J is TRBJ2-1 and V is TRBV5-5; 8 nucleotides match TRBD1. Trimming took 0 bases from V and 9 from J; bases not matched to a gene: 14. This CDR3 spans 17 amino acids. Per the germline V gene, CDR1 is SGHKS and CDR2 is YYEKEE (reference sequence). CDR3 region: CASSLGPGQGRVSEQFF. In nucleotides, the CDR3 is TGTGCCAGCAGCTTGGGTCCTGGACAGGGTAGAGTCAGTGAGCAGTTCTTC.

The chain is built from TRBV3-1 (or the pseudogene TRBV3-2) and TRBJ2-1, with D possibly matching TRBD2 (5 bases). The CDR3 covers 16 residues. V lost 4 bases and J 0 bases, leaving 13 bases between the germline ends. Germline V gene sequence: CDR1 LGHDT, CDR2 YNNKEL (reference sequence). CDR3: CASSLRTGSSYNEQFF. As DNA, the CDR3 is TGTGCCAGCAGCCTCCGGACGGGGAGCTCCTACAATGAGCAGTTCTTC.

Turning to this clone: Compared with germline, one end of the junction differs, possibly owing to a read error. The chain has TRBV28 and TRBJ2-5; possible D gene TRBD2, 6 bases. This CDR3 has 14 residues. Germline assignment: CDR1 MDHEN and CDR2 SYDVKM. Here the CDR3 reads CASSFAGRREAQYF. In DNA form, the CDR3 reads TGTGCCAGCAGTTTTGCGGGGAGAAGAGAGGCCCAGTACTTC.

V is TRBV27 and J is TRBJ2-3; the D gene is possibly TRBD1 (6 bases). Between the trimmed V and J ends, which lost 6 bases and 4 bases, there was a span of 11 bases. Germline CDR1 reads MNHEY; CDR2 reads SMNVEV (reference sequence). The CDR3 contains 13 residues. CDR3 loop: CASSRQVPDTQYF. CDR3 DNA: TGTGCCAGCAGCCGACAGGTTCCAGATACGCAGTATTTT.

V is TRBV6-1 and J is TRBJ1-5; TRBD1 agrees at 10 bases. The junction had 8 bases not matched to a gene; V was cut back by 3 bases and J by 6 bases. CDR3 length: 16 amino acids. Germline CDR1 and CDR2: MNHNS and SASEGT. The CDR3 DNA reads TGTGCCAGCAGTGATATCGGGACAGGGGAATTTCAGCCCCAGCATTTT. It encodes CASSDIGTGEFQPQHF.

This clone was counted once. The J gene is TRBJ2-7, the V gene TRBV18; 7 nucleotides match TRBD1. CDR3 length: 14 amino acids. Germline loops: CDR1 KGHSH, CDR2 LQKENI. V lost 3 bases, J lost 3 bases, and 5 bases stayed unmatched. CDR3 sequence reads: CASSPRDSFYEQYF. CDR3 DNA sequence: TGTGCCAGCTCACCTAGGGACAGTTTCTACGAGCAGTACTTC.